This T cell receptor beta chain was profiled in a study of CD8+ T cells in alopecia areata. Study context: After 6 to 18 months of tofacitinib, follow-up continued 6 months off drug.

Germline CDR1 reads SQVTM; CDR2 reads ANQGSEA. The CDR3 spans 11 residues. This clone came up a few times. At one end the junction does not follow the germline gene, possibly because of a read error. Noted treatment: oral pan-JAK inhibitor, 5-10 mg twice daily. Alopecia areata patients provided lesional scalp punch biopsies and peripheral blood. cDNA prepared by RNA extraction and subsequent reverse transcription served as the template for sequencing. TCRdb keeps only in-frame clones here, not all; method: immunoSEQ multiplex PCR. This table holds 170,000 or so clones, about three fifths found once. V is TRBV29-1 and J is TRBJ1-2; D is undetermined. Sequenced material: CD4+ T cells sorted from blood, taken at week 4, from a patient treated with tofacitinib. The receptor was isolated from a human donor with alopecia areata. The CDR3 spells CSVEPPAGWAF. CDR3 nucleotides: TGCAGCGTTGAACCCCCTGCGGGGTGGGCCTTC.